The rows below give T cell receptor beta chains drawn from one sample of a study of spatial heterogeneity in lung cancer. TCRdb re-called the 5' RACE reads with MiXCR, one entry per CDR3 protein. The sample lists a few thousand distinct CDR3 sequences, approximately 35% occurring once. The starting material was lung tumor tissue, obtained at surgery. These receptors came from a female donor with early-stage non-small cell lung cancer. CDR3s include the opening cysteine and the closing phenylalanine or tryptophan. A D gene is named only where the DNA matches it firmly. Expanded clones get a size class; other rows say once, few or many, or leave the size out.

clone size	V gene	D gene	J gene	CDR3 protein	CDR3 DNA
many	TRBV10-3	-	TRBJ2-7	CAISEPSGYEQYF	TGTGCCATCAGTGAGCCAAGCGGGTACGAGCAGTACTTC
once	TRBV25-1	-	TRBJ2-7	CASKNDNQLGEQYF	TGTGCCAGCAAGAACGACAACCAGCTCGGGGAGCAGTACTTC
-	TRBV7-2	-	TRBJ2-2	CASSLEGYGEPFF	TGTGCCAGCAGCTTAGAAGGTTACGGGGAGCCGTTTTTT
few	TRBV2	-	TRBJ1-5	CASSEDQPNQPQHF	TGTGCCAGCAGTGAGGATCAGCCCAATCAGCCCCAGCATTTT
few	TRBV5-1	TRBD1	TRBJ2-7	CASSVTGEAYEQYF	TGCGCCAGCAGCGTGACAGGGGAAGCCTACGAGCAGTACTTC
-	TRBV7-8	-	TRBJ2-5	CASSFHRVSRQETQYF	TGTGCCAGCAGCTTCCACAGGGTCTCCCGTCAAGAGACCCAGTACTTC
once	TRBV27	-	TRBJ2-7	CASRAVGATYEQYF	TGTGCCAGCAGAGCCGTGGGAGCTACCTACGAGCAGTACTTC
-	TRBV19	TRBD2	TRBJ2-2	CASSISGGSVTGELFF	TGTGCCAGTAGTATTTCGGGCGGGAGTGTGACCGGGGAGCTGTTTTTT
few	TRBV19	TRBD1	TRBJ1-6	CASSFGQGGSPLHF	TGTGCCAGTAGTTTCGGACAGGGAGGGTCACCCCTCCACTTT
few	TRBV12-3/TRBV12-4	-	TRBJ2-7	CASSSGPISFYEQYF	TGTGCCAGCAGCTCCGGCCCGATCTCCTTCTACGAGCAGTACTTC